A single sample is the source of the 32 T cell receptor beta chains below, sequenced in a study of T cells in Graves' hyperthyroidism and ophthalmopathy. Amplification of TCR beta CDR3 regions used RNA as the template. Using the HTBI primer set, a first-round RT-PCR was run on the TCR CDR3. TCRdb fed the multiplex PCR reads into MiXCR, producing one record per CDR3 protein. The data contain about 290,000 distinct CDR3 sequences, approximately 14% of them singletons. Source material: blood. The source is a woman in her 40s with Graves' hyperthyroidism.

This clonotype was picked up many times. CDR3 DNA: TGTGCCAGCAGTGCCGATTCTGGGGCCAACGTCCTGACTTTC. It yields the protein CASSADSGANVLTF. V and J are TRBV2 and TRBJ2-6, with D unclear. The V end was cut by 4 bases, the J end by 1 base, with 5 bases between. From germline, CDR1 is SNHLY and CDR2 FYNNEI. The CDR3 extends over 14 amino acids.

V is TRBV29-1 and J is TRBJ2-7, with TRBD1 identical over 12 bases. This CDR3 region has 13 residues. Trimming cost V 7 bases and J 6 bases; bases outside gene matches: 7. The V gene's germline CDR1 is SQVTM and CDR2 ANQGSEA. The CDR3 here is CSAGTGGEGEQYF. As DNA, the CDR3 is TGCAGCGCAGGGACAGGGGGCGAAGGCGAGCAGTACTTC.

With regard to this clonotype: A much larger clone differs by one base, so this may be a read error. The chain couples TRBV6-2 or TRBV6-3 to TRBJ1-3; 7 bases match TRBD1. V dropped 4 bases and J dropped 1; count of bases not matched to a gene: 7. Germline assignment: CDR1 MNHEY and CDR2 SVGEGT. The CDR3 spans 16 residues. CDR3: CASSSPRQGSGNTIYF. The DNA of the CDR3 is TGTGCCAGCAGTTCCCCGAGACAGGGATCTGGAAACACCATATATTTT.

This clonotype was seen ten or more times. The V gene is TRBV27, the J gene TRBJ2-1; 11 positions agree with TRBD2. Unmatched junction bases numbered 5, after V lost 4 bases and J lost 0 bases. CDR1 and CDR2 (germline): MNHEY, SMNVEV (reference sequence). This CDR3 comprises 17 residues. The CDR3 coding sequence is TGTGCCAGCAGTTCCCCCGGGACTAGCGGCTCCTACAATGAGCAGTTCTTC. As protein: CASSSPGTSGSYNEQFF.

This clonotype was recorded many times. The genes are TRBV7-9 and TRBJ1-1, with a weak D call TRBD1 (5 bases). There are 18 residues in the CDR3. V was trimmed by 4 bases and J by 3 bases, leaving 24 bases between them. Germline V gene lookup returns CDR1 SEHNR and CDR2 FQNEAQ (reference sequence). CDR3 bases: TGTGCCAGCAGCTCCCCTCACGGGGCCCCACACACGCACACTGAAGCTTTCTTT. It translates to CASSSPHGAPHTHTEAFF.

This clonotype showed up just a few times. V and J are TRBV9 and TRBJ1-2; no clear D gene. Germline lookup yields CDR1 SGDLS and CDR2 YYNGEE. The CDR3 sequence is 14 residues long. The germline V and J ends were trimmed by 0 bases and 3 bases, with 9 bases remaining between them. The CDR3 nucleotides are TGTGCCAGCAGCGTAGATGCCCATGACTATGGCTACACCTTC. Its translation is CASSVDAHDYGYTF.

This clonotype has ten or more counts. The chain recombines TRBV3-1 with TRBJ2-5, with D hard to call. Germline CDR1 and CDR2: LGHDT and YNNKEL (reference sequence). The CDR3 runs 13 residues. V was shortened by 6 bases and J by 1 base, with 9 bases between the two germline ends. CDR3 nucleotide sequence: TGTGCCAGCAGGTCCGGGTCCCAAGAGACCCAGTACTTC. As protein: CASRSGSQETQYF.

Regarding this clonotype: At one boundary the junction diverges from the germline segment, which might be a read error. J is TRBJ2-2 and V is TRBV6-2 or TRBV6-3; 7 positions agree with TRBD1. The CDR3 totals 15 residues. Looked up from germline, CDR1 is MNHEY and CDR2 is SVGEGT. The CDR3 DNA sequence: TGTGCCAGCAGCCCACAGGGGTTGAGGACCGGGGAGATGTTTTTT. Residues: CASSPQGLRTGEMFF.

The gene calls are TRBV5-6 and TRBJ2-1, with 8 nucleotides matching TRBD1. This CDR3 spans 16 amino acids. Germline CDR1 SGHDT, CDR2 YYEEEE. Trimming at V came to 4 bases and at J to 7 bases, leaving 13 bases not matched to a gene. CDR3 DNA: TGTGCCAGCAGCGGCTTGAGGGACAGGCCCGCGAATGAGCAGTTCTTC. Its translation: CASSGLRDRPANEQFF.

This clonotype was seen ten or more times. The chain recombines TRBV10-3 with TRBJ1-6, with 8 bases fitting TRBD1. After removal of 0 bases from V and 8 bases from J, the junction contained 3 bases not matched to a gene. Per germline, CDR1 ENHRY and CDR2 SYGVKD. The CDR3 is 15 amino acids. Here the CDR3 reads CAISESAGGDSPLHF. The CDR3 DNA is TGTGCCATCAGTGAGTCAGCAGGGGGCGATTCACCCCTCCACTTT.

A few counts support this clonotype. This chain connects TRBV7-2 to TRBJ1-1; TRBD1 aligns across 9 bases. In germline, CDR1 is SGHTA, CDR2 FQGNSA. The V segment lost 5 bases and the J segment 4 bases; nucleotides outside the gene matches: 11. The CDR3 sequence is 16 residues long. The chain's CDR3 is CASSNSDRGLVTEAFF. The CDR3 coding sequence is TGTGCCAGCAGCAATTCGGACAGGGGCTTGGTCACTGAAGCTTTCTTT.

In its sample, this clonotype was seen many times. The chain joins TRBV7-9 to TRBJ1-1; TRBD1 matches at 9 bases. The CDR3 spans 16 residues. V trimming: 5 bases; J trimming: 1 base; junction bases outside the gene matches: 8. The V gene's germline CDR1 is SEHNR and CDR2 FQNEAQ (reference sequence). This chain's CDR3 is CASSHRDRAPNTEAFF. The CDR3 region has the DNA TGTGCCAGCAGCCACCGGGACAGGGCACCGAACACTGAAGCTTTCTTT.

This clonotype was seen repeatedly, ten times or more. V usage is TRBV20-1 and J usage is TRBJ1-2; 7 nucleotides agree with TRBD1. This CDR3 is 14 amino acids long. From germline, CDR1 is DFQATT and CDR2 SNEGSKA (reference sequence). The J segment lost 4 bases and the V segment lost 6 bases, leaving 11 bases of the junction unmatched. The chain's CDR3 is CSAEYVQGIYGYTF. DNA for the CDR3: TGCAGTGCCGAGTACGTACAGGGGATCTATGGCTACACCTTC.

Ten or more counts support this clonotype. This chain joins TRBV7-9 and TRBJ1-6; 7 nucleotides agree with TRBD1. Germline-derived CDR1 and CDR2 are SEHNR and FQNEAQ (reference sequence). CDR3 length: 14 residues. Trimming cost V 4 bases and J 4 bases; bases outside gene matches: 1. The CDR3 nucleotides are TGTGCCAGCAGCTCGGGACAGTATAATTCACCCCTCCACTTT. Protein: CASSSGQYNSPLHF.

This clonotype has a count of ten or more. The chain carries TRBV20-1 and TRBJ2-2; D may correspond to TRBD1 or TRBD2 (6 bases each). CDR1 is DFQATT and CDR2 is SNEGSKA in the germline V gene (reference sequence). This CDR3 is built from 15 residues. With 3 bases removed from V and 0 bases from J, the gap between germline ends came to 11 bases. This CDR3 is CSARGGTTNTGELFF. For the CDR3, the DNA is TGCAGTGCTAGGGGCGGGACAACGAACACCGGGGAGCTGTTTTTT.

This clonotype has a count of ten or more. This chain connects TRBV7-2 to TRBJ1-2, with D uncertain. The V end was cut by 1 base, the J end by 6 bases, with 12 bases between. The CDR3 spans 14 residues. Germline CDR1 reads SGHTA; CDR2 reads FQGNSA. In nucleotides, the CDR3 is TGTGCCAGCAGCTTAGTGGGCAACGTAGATGGCTACACCTTC. This translates into CASSLVGNVDGYTF. The complete variable domain, with remaining parts taken from reference TRBV7-2 and TRBJ1-2, reads GAGVSQSPSNKVTEKGKDVELRCDPISGHTALYWYRQSLGQGLEFLIYFQGNSAPDKSGLPSDRFSAERTGGSVSTLTIQRTQQEDSAVYLCASSLVGNVDGYTFGSGTRLTVV.

At least ten counts were recorded for this clonotype. The chain carries TRBV6-1 and TRBJ1-5; D is undetermined. The V gene's germline CDR1 is MNHNS and CDR2 SASEGT. The CDR3 runs to 14 residues. The V end was cut by 7 bases, the J end by 4 bases, with 14 bases between. The CDR3 DNA reads TGTGCCAGCAACCCGGACGGATCGAATCAGCCCCAGCATTTT. Translating gives CASNPDGSNQPQHF.

In this sample, this clonotype turned up a few times. The chain combines TRBV19 with TRBJ2-7, with 9 bases matching TRBD1. The CDR3 extends over 15 amino acids. The V gene's germline CDR1 is LNHDA and CDR2 SQIVND (reference sequence). After removal of 8 bases from V and 4 bases from J, the junction contained 12 bases not matched to a gene. Here the CDR3 DNA reads TGTGCCAGTGGAGACCCCCGACAGGGGGGGTACGAGCAGTACTTC. Protein product: CASGDPRQGGYEQYF.

Many counts were recorded for this clonotype. This chain uses TRBV3-1 with TRBJ2-6; the D is unclear. CDR1 is LGHDT, CDR2 YNNKEL, per germline (reference sequence). This CDR3 is built from 14 residues. V lost 6 bases and J lost 3, with 9 bases in between. CDR3 coding DNA: TGTGCCAGCAGTACGGGTAGTGGGGCCAACGTCCTGACTTTC. Encoded protein: CASSTGSGANVLTF.

Many counts were recorded for this clonotype. DNA of the CDR3: TGTGCCAGCAGTCCCCACCAGACAGGGAGCAATCAGCCCCAGCATTTT. Its translation: CASSPHQTGSNQPQHF. The chain couples TRBV6-1 to TRBJ1-5; 7 bases are a match to TRBD1. V shed 5 bases and J 1 base; nucleotides not matched to a gene: 8. This CDR3 contains 16 residues. Germline assignment: CDR1 MNHNS and CDR2 SASEGT.

This clonotype was observed many times. The chain uses TRBV29-1 and TRBJ2-5, with D hard to call. Germline V gene sequence: CDR1 SQVTM, CDR2 ANQGSEA. The ends were cut back, 2 bases at V and 2 bases at J, with 9 bases in the middle. This CDR3 is built from 13 residues. CDR3 loop: CSVERRLQETQYF. CDR3 DNA: TGCAGCGTTGAACGGCGTCTACAAGAGACCCAGTACTTC.

This clonotype was counted many times. The chain links TRBV12-3 or TRBV12-4 to TRBJ2-3, with D tentatively TRBD2 (7 bases). The V end lost 1 base, the J end lost 8 bases, and 22 bases lay between the germline ends. This CDR3 is built from 17 residues. The CDR3 reads CASSLGGGLADGRTQYF. CDR3 DNA sequence: TGTGCCAGCAGTTTAGGGGGGGGGCTAGCGGACGGCCGTACGCAGTATTTT.

This clonotype was seen ten or more times. V usage is TRBV7-3 and J usage is TRBJ2-1, with TRBD2 matching 12 bases. The CDR3 loop spans 16 amino acids. Trimming cost V 0 bases and J 7 bases; bases outside gene matches: 4. Per the germline V gene, CDR1 is SGHTA and CDR2 is FQGTGA. The CDR3 is CASSLTGTSGSNEQFF. CDR3 nucleotides: TGTGCCAGCAGCTTAACCGGGACTAGCGGGTCAAATGAGCAGTTCTTC.

The sample holds many counts of this clonotype. This chain connects TRBV27 to TRBJ1-4; 7 bases map to TRBD1. The CDR3 spans 14 residues. The V gene end was trimmed by 5 bases and the J gene end by 8 bases; junction bases not matched to a gene: 8. Looked up from germline, CDR1 is MNHEY and CDR2 is SMNVEV (reference sequence). CDR3 in DNA: TGTGCCAGCAGTGGGGGAGGGGGCGCCGAAAAACTGTTTTTT. Its translation: CASSGGGGAEKLFF.

V gene TRBV28 combines with J gene TRBJ2-1; 8 bases align to TRBD2. Germline V gene lookup returns CDR1 MDHEN and CDR2 SYDVKM. This CDR3 has 15 amino acids. Trimming at V came to 5 bases and at J to 7 bases, leaving 10 bases not matched to a gene. The CDR3 DNA sequence: TGTGCCAGCAGTAAGCCGGGACTAGGGGGGAATGAGCAGTTCTTC. Translating gives CASSKPGLGGNEQFF.

This clonotype was recorded many times. This chain uses TRBV20-1 with TRBJ1-5; D is unresolved. This CDR3 spans 13 amino acids. From germline, CDR1 is DFQATT and CDR2 SNEGSKA (reference sequence). Trimming cost V 5 bases and J 5 bases, with 13 bases left between them. The CDR3 nucleotides are TGCAGTGCTGGGAGGGAGTCGGATCAGCCCCAGCATTTT. Encoded protein: CSAGRESDQPQHF.

This clonotype was seen ten or more times. The V gene is TRBV20-1, the J gene TRBJ2-7, with 8 bases that match TRBD2. V shed 0 bases, J shed 5 bases, and the junction held 9 bases outside the gene matches. The CDR3 loop spans 15 amino acids. Germline CDR1 reads DFQATT; CDR2 reads SNEGSKA (reference sequence). CDR3 protein: CSARDGTSGWNEQYF. In nucleotides, the CDR3 is TGCAGTGCTAGAGATGGAACTAGCGGTTGGAACGAGCAGTACTTC.

This chain uses TRBV20-1 with TRBJ2-2, with 9 bases fitting TRBD2. CDR1 DFQATT and CDR2 SNEGSKA come from the germline V gene (reference sequence). The CDR3 is made up of 18 amino acids. Trimming took 6 bases from V and 4 from J; bases not matched to a gene: 18. The CDR3, as DNA: TGCAGTGCCAAAAATGGGGATAGCGGGAGTTCGGTCACCGGGGAGCTGTTTTTT. This codes for CSAKNGDSGSSVTGELFF.

This clonotype was counted at least ten times. The CDR3, as DNA: TGTGCCAGCAGTTTATATACGGCGGGAGATTCCGGGGAGCTGTTTTTT. It encodes CASSLYTAGDSGELFF. J is TRBJ2-2 and V is TRBV28; 7 nucleotides line up with TRBD2. This CDR3 spans 16 amino acids. CDR1 is MDHEN, CDR2 SYDVKM, per germline. The ends lost 1 base at V and 6 bases at J; junction bases unmatched: 8.

At least ten counts were recorded for this clonotype. The rearrangement uses TRBV12-3 or TRBV12-4 and TRBJ2-7, with 13 bases lining up with TRBD2. CDR3 length equals 15 residues. The junction had 9 bases not matched to a gene; V was cut back by 6 bases and J by 7 bases. Written as DNA, the CDR3 is TGTGCCAGCAGCACCAGGACTAGCGGGAGTTGGGAGCAGTACTTC. It specifies CASSTRTSGSWEQYF.

The rearrangement uses TRBV7-9 and TRBJ2-7, with 7 bases identical to TRBD1. The germline V gene encodes CDR1 SEHNR and CDR2 FQNEAQ (reference sequence). V lost 2 bases, J lost 1 base, and 5 bases stayed unmatched. The CDR3 loop spans 15 amino acids. The CDR3 protein is CASSLSPDRSYEQYF. The CDR3, as DNA: TGTGCCAGCAGCTTAAGTCCGGACAGGTCCTACGAGCAGTACTTC.

The rearrangement links TRBV7-2 to TRBJ2-7; 15 bases map to TRBD2. The V and J ends lost 4 bases and 5 bases, in that order; junction bases with no gene match: 6. Germline assignment: CDR1 SGHTA and CDR2 FQGNSA. CDR3 length equals 16 residues. The CDR3 region is CASSSRTSGRADEQYF. CDR3 DNA: TGTGCCAGCAGCTCACGGACTAGCGGGAGGGCCGACGAGCAGTACTTC.